This passage covers 32 T cell receptor beta chains from one sample sequenced in a study of T-cell reconstitution after alpha-beta-depleted transplantation in children. Construction of the TCRbeta library involved unique molecular identifiers. TCRdb recomputed calls from the PCR reads with MiXCR, one row per CDR3 protein. This sample has 400,000 to 500,000 distinct CDR3 sequences; roughly a tenth occur once, and the top ten carry 4.5% to 7%. The input for sequencing was PBMCs from the stem cell graft donor, taken from the stem cell graft. The source is a human donor who donated a stem cell graft to a child with acute myeloid leukemia.

This rearrangement joins TRBV6-1 to TRBJ1-6; unclear D gene. V was clipped by 6 bases and J by 7 bases, with 19 bases between them. The CDR3 loop spans 16 amino acids. The germline V gene has CDR1 MNHNS and CDR2 SASEGT. CDR3 nucleotide sequence: TGTGCCAGCAGCTTCCGTGTGGCGGCCAGGAATTCACCCCTCCACTTT. Protein product: CASSFRVAARNSPLHF.

This clonotype turned up a few times. V usage is TRBV29-1 and J usage is TRBJ2-5; TRBD2 agrees at 9 bases. CDR3 length: 13 amino acids. CDR1 and CDR2 (germline): SQVTM, ANQGSEA. With V trimmed by 7 bases and J by 5 bases, 8 bases remained unmatched. The CDR3 is CSGDAGTSETQYF. The DNA for the CDR3 is TGCAGCGGAGACGCCGGGACTAGCGAGACCCAGTACTTC. The variable domain in full, completed from reference TRBV29-1 and TRBJ2-5, reads SAVISQKPSRDICQRGTSLTIQCQVDSQVTMMFWYRQQPGQSLTLIATANQGSEATYESGFVIDKFPISRPNLTFSTLTVSNMSPEDSSIYLCSGDAGTSETQYFGPGTRLLVL.

This clonotype turned up a few times. The chain links TRBV25-1 to TRBJ2-7, with D perhaps TRBD2 (5 bases). The V end lost 6 bases, the J end lost 4 bases, and 13 bases lay between the germline ends. Germline V gives CDR1 MGHDK, CDR2 SYGVNS. The CDR3 extends over 13 amino acids. The CDR3 is CASRMDSYYEQYF. Here the CDR3 DNA reads TGTGCCAGCAGAATGGACTCTTATTACGAGCAGTACTTC.

This clonotype was picked up many times. CDR3 coding DNA: TGCAGTGCTTATGGACTAGCGGGAGTGGATACGCAGTATTTT. Residues: CSAYGLAGVDTQYF. The rearrangement uses TRBV20-1 and TRBJ2-3; 13 bases align to TRBD2. This CDR3 is 14 amino acids long. V shed 5 bases, J shed 6 bases, and the junction held 5 bases outside the gene matches. The germline gives CDR1 DFQATT, CDR2 SNEGSKA (reference sequence).

This chain uses TRBV11-2 with TRBJ2-5; the match to TRBD1 covers 9 bases. V was clipped by 5 bases and J by 4 bases; unmatched bases: 14. CDR1 is SGHAT, CDR2 FQNNGV, per germline. The CDR3 contains 17 residues. Written as DNA, the CDR3 is TGTGCCAGCAGCCCGCGCCCACAGGGGGCCCCAGGAGAGACCCAGTACTTC. It specifies CASSPRPQGAPGETQYF.

The chain joins TRBV23-1 to TRBJ2-7, with D uncertain. TRBV23-1 is an ORF; its function is uncertain. The CDR3 sequence is 14 residues long. Trimming pared 4 bases from V and 4 bases from J, leaving 14 bases between. CDR3 in amino acids: CASSPNRQTYEQYF. The CDR3 DNA is TGCGCCAGCAGTCCAAACCGCCAAACATACGAGCAGTACTTC.

This clonotype has a count of ten or more. This chain uses TRBV24-1 with TRBJ2-3; no definite D call. Germline CDR1 and CDR2: KGHDR and SFDVKD. The CDR3 loop spans 15 amino acids. V was pared by 3 bases and J by 4 bases, with 13 bases between. CDR3 loop: CATSDNKGPADTQYF. CDR3 in DNA: TGTGCCACCAGTGATAACAAGGGCCCCGCAGATACGCAGTATTTT.

This clonotype was picked up a small number of times. The V gene is TRBV20-1, the J gene TRBJ1-1, with 7 bases fitting TRBD1. V gave up 6 bases and J gave up 4 bases; unmatched junction bases: 8. Germline CDR1 is DFQATT and CDR2 is SNEGSKA (reference sequence). The CDR3 length is 13 residues. CDR3 sequence: CSAPKPGGTEAFF. Written as DNA, the CDR3 is TGCAGTGCCCCAAAGCCAGGGGGCACTGAAGCTTTCTTT.

This chain joins TRBV6-5 and TRBJ1-4; D unclear. Trimming shortened V by 2 bases and J by 8 bases, and 6 bases separated the two germline ends. In germline, CDR1 is MNHEY, CDR2 SVGAGI. The CDR3 contains 12 residues. CDR3 sequence (DNA): TGTGCCAGCAGTTACCACGGGGAAAAACTGTTTTTT. This gives the protein CASSYHGEKLFF.

The chain joins TRBV18 to TRBJ1-1; D remains ambiguous. Germline values: CDR1 KGHSH, CDR2 LQKENI. V lost 6 bases to trimming and J lost 4 bases, with 12 bases between them. CDR3 size: 13 residues. The CDR3 sequence is CASSPEVGTEAFF. The CDR3 coding sequence is TGTGCCAGCTCCCCCGAGGTGGGCACTGAAGCTTTCTTT. The variable domain in full, with the rest retrieved from reference TRBV18 and TRBJ1-1, is NAGVMQNPRHLVRRRGQEARLRCSPMKGHSHVYWYRQLPEEGLKFMVYLQKENIIDESGMPKERFSAEFPKEGPSILRIQQVVRGDSAAYFCASSPEVGTEAFFGQGTRLTVV.

This clonotype occurred a few times. The chain carries TRBV7-9 and TRBJ1-3; 11 bases fit TRBD1. CDR1 SEHNR and CDR2 FQNEAQ come from the germline V gene (reference sequence). This CDR3 contains 15 residues. J lost 2 bases, V lost 5 bases, and 2 bases had no gene match. Here the CDR3 reads CASSKDRGPGNTIYF. CDR3 coding DNA: TGTGCCAGCAGCAAGGACAGGGGGCCTGGAAACACCATATATTTT.

This clonotype has just a few counts. The chain combines TRBV5-1 with TRBJ2-6; D gene uncertain. V lost 5 bases and J lost 3, with 15 bases in between. This CDR3 contains 16 residues. The germline V gene has CDR1 SGHRS and CDR2 YFSETQ. The DNA of the CDR3 is TGCGCCAGCAGTATTCTCGGGCAGCGTGGGGCCAACGTCCTGACTTTC. It translates to CASSILGQRGANVLTF.

This chain's CDR3 is CASSPGQGITYEQYF. DNA for the CDR3: TGTGCCAGCAGCCCAGGACAGGGGATTACCTACGAGCAGTACTTC. The gene calls are TRBV7-2 and TRBJ2-7, with 9 bases matching TRBD1. V was clipped by 5 bases and J by 2 bases; unmatched bases: 7. Germline values: CDR1 SGHTA, CDR2 FQGNSA. CDR3 length equals 15 residues.

V and J are TRBV13 and TRBJ1-1; D may be TRBD1 (5 bases). The CDR3 contains 15 residues. Germline V CDR1 and CDR2: PRHDT, FYEKMQ (reference sequence). V was cut by 4 bases and J by 5 bases, with 17 bases left in between. DNA for the CDR3: TGTGCCAGCAGCTCAAGGGTCGGGGGGTGGACTGAAGCTTTCTTT. Its translation: CASSSRVGGWTEAFF. Drawing the rest from reference TRBV13 and TRBJ1-1, the complete variable domain is AAGVIQSPRHLIKEKRETATLKCYPIPRHDTVYWYQQGPGQDPQFLISFYEKMQSDKGSIPDRFSAQQFSDYHSELNMSSLELGDSALYFCASSSRVGGWTEAFFGQGTRLTVV.

The CDR3 sequence: CSARRPGLAGGTANEQFF. DNA for the CDR3: TGCAGTGCTAGGCGGCCGGGACTAGCGGGAGGAACGGCCAATGAGCAGTTCTTC. The rearrangement links TRBV20-1 to TRBJ2-1; 15 nucleotides line up with TRBD2. From germline, CDR1 is DFQATT and CDR2 SNEGSKA (reference sequence). V gave up 3 bases and J gave up 6 bases; unmatched junction bases: 12. The CDR3 consists of 18 residues.

A few counts support this clonotype. The chain has TRBV15 and TRBJ2-2; 8 bases align to TRBD2. This CDR3 contains 15 residues. Looked up from germline, CDR1 is LNHNV and CDR2 is YYDKDF (reference sequence). V lost 11 bases and J lost 1; bases outside the gene matches: 9. This chain's CDR3 is CASAGAGENTGELFF. CDR3 DNA sequence: TGTGCCTCGGCGGGAGCGGGAGAGAACACCGGGGAGCTGTTTTTT. The full variable domain, with the rest looked up from reference TRBV15 and TRBJ2-2, is DAMVIQNPRYQVTQFGKPVTLSCSQTLNHNVMYWYQQKSSQAPKLLFHYYDKDFNNEADTPDNFQSRRPNTSFCFLDIRSPGLGDTAMYLCASAGAGENTGELFFGEGSRLTVL.

V is TRBV7-6 and J is TRBJ2-7; a weak D match, TRBD2 (6 bases). CDR1 SGHVS and CDR2 FNYEAQ come from the germline V gene. This CDR3 region has 13 residues. V gave up 5 bases and J gave up 4 bases, with 12 bases separating them. The CDR3 DNA sequence: TGTGCCAGCAGCCCCCAGGCGGGGTACGAGCAGTACTTC. Its protein is CASSPQAGYEQYF. The whole variable domain, filled in from reference TRBV7-6 and TRBJ2-7, reads GAGVSQSPRYKVTKRGQDVALRCDPISGHVSLYWYRQALGQGPEFLTYFNYEAQQDKSGLPNDRFSAERPEGSISTLTIQRTEQRDSAMYRCASSPQAGYEQYFGPGTRLTVT.

This clonotype was counted a few times. The genes are TRBV27 and TRBJ1-6; 8 bases are shared with TRBD1. J gave up 7 bases and V 6 bases, and 2 bases lay outside the gene matches. The CDR3 covers 13 residues. Germline CDR1 and CDR2: MNHEY and SMNVEV (reference sequence). The CDR3 coding sequence is TGTGCCAGCAGCGGGACAGGCAATTCACCCCTCCACTTT. It encodes CASSGTGNSPLHF.

This clonotype was recorded a few times. The chain has TRBV27 and TRBJ2-5, with D tentatively TRBD1 (6 bases). The V gene lost 3 bases and the J gene lost 5 bases, with 10 bases spanning the gap. The CDR3 sequence is 13 residues long. CDR1 and CDR2 (germline): MNHEY, SMNVEV (reference sequence). CDR3 sequence (DNA): TGTGCCAGCAGTTTCTACAGGGCGGAGACCCAGTACTTC. Amino acids: CASSFYRAETQYF.

This clonotype has just a few counts. The chain uses TRBV9 and TRBJ2-1; 7 nucleotides agree with TRBD2. The germline CDR1 and CDR2 sequences are SGDLS and YYNGEE. V lost 0 bases, J lost 3 bases, and 3 bases stayed unmatched. The CDR3 has 15 amino acids. CDR3 coding DNA: TGTGCCAGCAGCGTAGAAGGGGAGGGCTACAATGAGCAGTTCTTC. It codes for CASSVEGEGYNEQFF. The variable domain in full, with the rest retrieved from reference TRBV9 and TRBJ2-1, is DSGVTQTPKHLITATGQRVTLRCSPRSGDLSVYWYQQSLDQGLQFLIQYYNGEERAKGNILERFSAQQFPDLHSELNLSSLELGDSALYFCASSVEGEGYNEQFFGPGTRLTVL.

This clonotype was seen a handful of times. The chain couples TRBV20-1 to TRBJ2-7; 8 bases agree with TRBD1. From germline, CDR1 is DFQATT and CDR2 SNEGSKA (reference sequence). The CDR3 covers 13 residues. The trim removed 1 base at V and 4 bases at J, leaving 3 bases unmatched. This chain's CDR3 is CSARGRTGYEQYF. In DNA, the CDR3 is TGCAGTGCTAGAGGCCGGACAGGGTACGAGCAGTACTTC.

There are a few counts of this clonotype. The rearrangement links TRBV2 to TRBJ1-6; TRBD1 is a possible D gene (5 bases). Germline assignment: CDR1 SNHLY and CDR2 FYNNEI. This CDR3 has 14 amino acids. The ends were cut back, 3 bases at V and 3 bases at J, with 6 bases in the middle. CDR3 bases: TGTGCCAGCAGTGACAGGGACTATAATTCACCCCTCCACTTT. Its protein product is CASSDRDYNSPLHF.

The chain joins TRBV6-2 or TRBV6-3 to TRBJ1-5; possibly TRBD1 for D (5 bases). The CDR3 spans 14 residues. V dropped 4 bases and J dropped 7 bases, with 14 bases sitting between them. In germline, CDR1 is MNHEY, CDR2 SVGEGT. The CDR3 coding sequence is TGTGCCAGCAGTTTGGGGGGTTCGGCGCAGCCCCAGCATTTT. This codes for CASSLGGSAQPQHF.

The V call is TRBV5-1, the J call TRBJ2-1; perhaps TRBD2 as D (5 bases). Trimming cost V 0 bases and J 12 bases, with 10 bases left between them. This CDR3 comprises 12 residues. Germline V lookup: CDR1 SGHRS, CDR2 YFSETQ. The CDR3 DNA is TGCGCCAGCAGCTTGGTCGGGGATGGGCAGTTCTTC. Protein product: CASSLVGDGQFF. Variable domain in full (rest from reference TRBV5-1 and TRBJ2-1): KAGVTQTPRYLIKTRGQQVTLSCSPISGHRSVSWYQQTPGQGLQFLFEYFSETQRNKGNFPGRFSGRQFSNSRSEMNVSTLELGDSALYLCASSLVGDGQFFGPGTRLTVL.

The chain employs TRBV29-1 and TRBJ1-5, with D possibly TRBD1 on 5 matching bases. The germline V gene encodes CDR1 SQVTM and CDR2 ANQGSEA. Trimming left V 5 bases short and J 0 bases short, with 14 bases between. This CDR3 has 15 amino acids. This chain's CDR3 is CSVPVRGDSNQPQHF. In nucleotides, the CDR3 is TGCAGCGTTCCGGTTCGAGGGGATAGCAATCAGCCCCAGCATTTT.

This clonotype was recorded a few times. The rearrangement joins TRBV3-1 to TRBJ2-7; 9 bases match TRBD1. Trimming took 4 bases from V and 6 from J; bases not matched to a gene: 7. This CDR3 spans 14 amino acids. The V gene's germline CDR1 is LGHDT and CDR2 YNNKEL (reference sequence). The CDR3 sequence is CASSLGTGLSEQYF. In DNA, the CDR3 is TGTGCCAGCAGCCTAGGGACAGGGCTGAGCGAGCAGTACTTC.

This clonotype was recorded a few times. The chain has TRBV2 and TRBJ2-7, with TRBD1 identical over 9 bases. Germline-derived CDR1 and CDR2 are SNHLY and FYNNEI. The CDR3 length is 14 residues. After removal of 8 bases from V and 2 bases from J, the junction contained 7 bases not matched to a gene. CDR3 loop: CASSLQGAAYEQYF. DNA for the CDR3: TGTGCCAGCTCTCTACAGGGGGCGGCCTACGAGCAGTACTTC.

J is TRBJ2-5 and V is TRBV5-1; TRBD2 might be the D (5 bases). V was cut by 4 bases and J by 5 bases, with 18 bases left in between. CDR3 length equals 15 residues. Looked up from germline, CDR1 is SGHRS and CDR2 is YFSETQ. The CDR3 DNA reads as TGCGCCAGCAGCCTGGTGGGGAATCGAGGGGAGACCCAGTACTTC. Translated: CASSLVGNRGETQYF.

This clonotype was seen just once. This chain joins TRBV10-2 and TRBJ1-1; possibly TRBD1 for D (6 bases). CDR1 WSHSY and CDR2 SAAADI come from the germline V gene. The CDR3 loop spans 16 amino acids. Trimming removed 2 bases from V and 0 bases from J, with 13 bases in between. CDR3 sequence reads: CASSEGRDTLNTEAFF. Here the CDR3 DNA reads TGCGCCAGCAGTGAGGGGCGGGACACGCTGAACACTGAAGCTTTCTTT.

This clonotype has at least ten counts. The chain couples TRBV7-2 to TRBJ2-1; TRBD1 matches at 7 bases. After removal of 6 bases from V and 15 bases from J, the junction contained 14 bases not matched to a gene. The CDR3 is 13 residues long. Germline CDR1 reads SGHTA; CDR2 reads FQGNSA. CDR3 region: CASSKATGERLFF. CDR3 nucleotide sequence: TGTGCCAGCAGTAAAGCTACAGGGGAACGACTGTTCTTC.

This clonotype was counted ten times or more. The chain uses TRBV6-1 and TRBJ2-1; the match to TRBD1 covers 7 bases. CDR1 MNHNS and CDR2 SASEGT come from the germline V gene. J gave up 14 bases and V 2 bases, and 9 bases lay outside the gene matches. The CDR3 has 13 amino acids. CDR3 DNA sequence: TGTGCCAGCAGTGAACGGCGAGGGGGCGGTGAGTTCTTC. Protein product: CASSERRGGGEFF.

V usage is TRBV7-8 and J usage is TRBJ1-5; unclear D gene. The CDR3 sequence is 15 residues long. V dropped 5 bases and J dropped 3 bases, with 14 bases sitting between them. Germline assignment: CDR1 SGHVS and CDR2 FQNEAQ. CDR3 coding DNA: TGTGCCAGCAGCGGCAGGTTTTTTTACAATCAGCCCCAGCATTTT. It is translated as CASSGRFFYNQPQHF.